Listed below are T cell receptor beta chains from one sample, sequenced in a study of graft-versus-host responses after intestinal transplantation. Assay used: immunoSEQ multiplex PCR; TCRdb lists only in-frame clones, some missing. The table has about 7,000 clones, about 70% seen once. This sample comprised ileum tissue, obtained approximately 8 months after intestinal transplantation. The receptors come from a human patient who received an intestinal transplant, so some T cells may come from the graft donor. Each CDR3 is given with its conserved first and last residue. Fields, in order: V gene, D gene, clone size, J gene, CDR3 DNA, CDR3 protein. D genes are given only for firm matches. Only part of the rows carry a size: once, few, many, or a class if the clone is expanded.

>TRBV6-5|.|.|TRBJ1-6
TGTGCCAGCCGAGCGGGGGGGCTTAATTCACCCCTCCACTTT
CASRAGGLNSPLHF
>TRBV5-1|TRBD1|.|TRBJ1-2
TGCGCCAGCAGCCTCTTAACCGGGACAGGACATGGCTACACCTTC
CASSLLTGTGHGYTF
>TRBV11-3|.|.|TRBJ2-3
TGTGCCAGCAGCAACATGGCAGATACGCAGTATTTT
CASSNMADTQYF
>TRBV6-1|TRBD2|.|TRBJ2-3
TGTGCCAGCAGGACCCCCGGGGGGGGCACAGATACGCAGTATTTT
CASRTPGGGTDTQYF
>TRBV6-5|.|.|TRBJ1-3
TGTGCCAGCGCGGCGGGTTCCTTTGGAAACACCATATATTTT
CASAAGSFGNTIYF
>TRBV25-1|.|once|TRBJ2-1
TGTGCCAGCAGTGAATACGTCAGCTACAATGAGCAGTTCTTC
CASSEYVSYNEQFF
>TRBV25-1|.|.|TRBJ2-3
TGTGCCAGCAGTGACACGGTTTTCACAGATACGCAGTATTTT
CASSDTVFTDTQYF
>TRBV6-6|TRBD2|few|TRBJ2-1
TGTGCCAGCAGCGGGACTAGAGGGTTCAATGAGCAGTTCTTC
CASSGTRGFNEQFF
>TRBV13|.|.|TRBJ2-1
TGTGCCAGCAGCTTAGGATTCCGGAGCTATGAGCAGTTCTTC
CASSLGFRSYEQFF
>TRBV7-9|TRBD1|.|TRBJ1-2
TGCGCCAGCAGCCACGGACAGGGGGCCAACTATGGCTACACCTTC
CASSHGQGANYGYTF
>TRBV6-1|.|.|TRBJ2-1
TGTGCCAGCAGTGGGGTGGCCTACAATGAGCAGTTCTTC
CASSGVAYNEQFF
>TRBV19|TRBD2|.|TRBJ2-1
TGTGCCAGTAGCGGGGGGTTATACAATGAGCAGTTCTTC
CASSGGLYNEQFF
>TRBV4-2|TRBD2|.|TRBJ2-3
TGTGCCAGCAGCCAAGAGGGACTAGCGGGTTTAACAGATACGCAGTATTTT
CASSQEGLAGLTDTQYF
>TRBV2|TRBD2|.|TRBJ2-1
TGTGCCAGCAGTGGAAAACTAGCGGGGCGTCAGTTCTTC
CASSGKLAGRQFF
>TRBV6-1|.|.|TRBJ1-2
TGTGCCAGCACCGACCACGCGGAAAGATACGGCTACACCTTC
CASTDHAERYGYTF
>TRBV27|.|.|TRBJ2-3
TGTGCCAGCAGTTTATTGTTCGCAGATACGCAGTATTTT
CASSLLFADTQYF
>TRBV7-9|TRBD2|few|TRBJ2-3
TGTGCCAGCAGCCGGACCATAGCGGGAGGGTTCACAGATACGCAGTATTTT
CASSRTIAGGFTDTQYF
>TRBV7-8|TRBD1|.|TRBJ2-5
TGTGCCAGCAGCTTAGGGACAGGGCACCAAGAGACCCAGTACTTC
CASSLGTGHQETQYF
>TRBV6-5|TRBD1|few|TRBJ2-7
TGTGCCACCACGGACAGGTTAACCTACGAGCAGTACTTC
CATTDRLTYEQYF
>TRBV19|TRBD2|.|TRBJ2-2
TGTGCCAGTAGTATTTATGGCGGGGGAGACACCGGGGAGCTGTTTTTT
CASSIYGGGDTGELFF
>TRBV19|.|.|TRBJ1-5
TGTGCCAGTAGTATTTTTACAGACAGCAATCAGCCCCAGCATTTT
CASSIFTDSNQPQHF
>TRBV19|.|.|TRBJ1-1
TGTGCCAGTAGTACCAATCCGGGCAGCACTGAAGCTTTCTTT
CASSTNPGSTEAFF
>TRBV7-2|TRBD2|.|TRBJ2-5
TGTGCCAGCAGCTTCGGCGGGGGGCCTCAAGAGACCCAGTACTTC
CASSFGGGPQETQYF
>TRBV28|.|.|TRBJ2-2
TGTGCCAGCAGGGGAAACACCGGGGAGCTGTTTTTT
CASRGNTGELFF
>TRBV27|.|few|TRBJ1-5
TGTGCCAGCAGTCTCGGGACGGAGGATCAGCCCCAGCATTTT
CASSLGTEDQPQHF
>TRBV4-1|.|.|TRBJ1-1
TGCGCCAGCAGCCAAGAAAACTTGGACATGAACACTGAAGCTTTCTTT
CASSQENLDMNTEAFF
>TRBV11-2|.|.|TRBJ2-2
TGTGCCAGCAGCTCTACCCGGGCGGGGACCGGGGAGCTGTTTTTT
CASSSTRAGTGELFF
>TRBV5-1|TRBD1|.|TRBJ2-5
TGCGCCAGCAGCTTCACCGGGACAGGGCAAGAGACCCAGTACTTC
CASSFTGTGQETQYF
>TRBV7-2|.|.|TRBJ2-1
TGTGCCAGCAGCTTTAGTTACAATGAGCAGTTCTTC
CASSFSYNEQFF
>TRBV6-6|TRBD1|once|TRBJ1-1
TGTGCCAGCTCCATAATTCAGGGGGCGGTGGGTGAAGCTTTCTTT
CASSIIQGAVGEAFF
>TRBV9|.|.|TRBJ1-2
TGTGCCAGCAGCGGCCTACGGGGATGGGGAGGGAGGTCGAGGGATGGCTACACCTTC
CASSGLRGWGGRSRDGYTF
>TRBV6-5|.|.|TRBJ1-3
TGTGCCAGCAGTTACTCGATAGGGGATTCAGGAAACACCATATATTTT
CASSYSIGDSGNTIYF
>TRBV4-3|TRBD2|.|TRBJ2-5
TGCGCCAGCAGCCAAGGCTACCCCGTGCGGGGGGGGAGCCCACAAGAGACCCAGTACTTC
CASSQGYPVRGGSPQETQYF
>TRBV27|.|few|TRBJ2-1
TGTGCCAGCAGTTTACCTAGAGGGACCTCCTACAATGAGCAGTTCTTC
CASSLPRGTSYNEQFF
>TRBV6-1|.|.|TRBJ2-4
TGTGCCACCCAGGAATCGGGACTCAACATTCAGTACTTC
CATQESGLNIQYF
>TRBV7-2|.|.|TRBJ2-5
TGTGCCAGCAGCCCCGGCGGGGAGTGGGAGACCCAGTACTTC
CASSPGGEWETQYF
>TRBV5-4|.|.|TRBJ1-5
TGTGCCAGCAGCTTGATGGGACAGCCCCAGCATTTT
CASSLMGQPQHF
>TRBV25-1|.|.|TRBJ1-4
TGTGCCAGCAGTTTGGTGGTCGAAAAACTGTTTTTT
CASSLVVEKLFF
>TRBV18|.|.|TRBJ2-1
TGTGCCAGCTCGCCACTCCAGACACTCCACAATGAGCAGTTCTTC
CASSPLQTLHNEQFF
>TRBV6-4|TRBD2|.|TRBJ2-3
TGTGCCAGCAGTGAGACTAGCGGGGGCACAGATACGCAGTATTTT
CASSETSGGTDTQYF
>TRBV30|.|few|TRBJ2-6
TGTGCCTGGATCAGGGTCTCCGGGGCCAACGTCCTGACTTTC
CAWIRVSGANVLTF
>TRBV5-1|TRBD1|.|TRBJ2-7
TGCGCCAGCAGAAGGACCAGGGACAGGGGCTACGAGCAGTACTTC
CASRRTRDRGYEQYF
>TRBV30|.|.|TRBJ1-2
TGTGCCTGGAGTGTATCCCGTCTTTATGGTGGGGGTGGCTACACCTTC
CAWSVSRLYGGGGYTF
>TRBV27|.|.|TRBJ2-2
TGTGCCAGCAGTTTCATGGACACCGGGGAGCTGTTTTTT
CASSFMDTGELFF
>TRBV28|.|.|TRBJ1-2
TGTGCCAGCAGTTTTCCCCGGTCACTCAACTATGGCTACACCTTC
CASSFPRSLNYGYTF
>TRBV12-5|.|.|TRBJ1-1
TGTGCTAGTGGTCATGGTGGCACTGAAGCTTTCTTT
CASGHGGTEAFF
>TRBV2|TRBD1|.|TRBJ2-3
TGTGCCAGCAGTCGGGACAGACAAGATACGCAGTATTTT
CASSRDRQDTQYF
>TRBV9|TRBD2|.|TRBJ2-5
TGTGCCAGACGACTTCAGCGGGGGGTCCAAGAGACCCAGTACTTC
CARRLQRGVQETQYF
>TRBV27|.|.|TRBJ2-2
TGTGCCAGCAGTGCGGGGTACACCGGGGAGCTGTTTTTT
CASSAGYTGELFF
>TRBV5-4|.|.|TRBJ2-3
TGTGCCAGCAGCAGCGTCCCAGCCTACACAGATACGCAGTATTTT
CASSSVPAYTDTQYF
>TRBV6-5|.|.|TRBJ2-3
TGTGCCAGCTGGTTGTCAGGTGGAGATACGCAGTATTTT
CASWLSGGDTQYF
>TRBV2|.|.|TRBJ1-4
TGTGCCAGCAAGTGGGCCCCCCTACAATCAGAAAAACTGTTTTTT
CASKWAPLQSEKLFF
>TRBV4-1|TRBD2|.|TRBJ2-3
TGCGCCAGCAGCCGACTAGCGGGGGAAACAGATACGCAGTATTTT
CASSRLAGETDTQYF